This T cell receptor (beta chain) was identified in a study of blood T cell repertoires in COVID-19 (dated by TCRdb to about 2020). With regard to the full study: The collaborator samples originated in the United States, Italy and Spain and spanned the acute and convalescent phases of COVID-19. The prospective study material was composed of cDNA or gDNA derived from T cells, B-cell-depleted T cells, or PBMCs. Deeply sampled blood TCRbeta repertoires from subjects exposed to, actively infected with, or recovered from COVID-19 were included in the dataset. The repertoires were released in a freely available public database intended as a resource for research on the immune response to SARS-CoV-2. The samples were drawn from two sources: the first 160 participants of the ongoing ImmuneRACE study, and 1,254 subjects contributed by 6 global collaborators. Nearly every sample came with metadata listing a de-identified subject ID, COVID-19 status, age in years and sex. Where available, HLA class I and class II types were taken from metadata supplied by the sample provider and were not determined by assay-based typing.

The immunoSEQ Assay, a bias-controlled multiplex PCR, was used to amplify TCRbeta CDR3 regions from genomic DNA. The authors processed their data as follows. Nucleated cell counts per sample were estimated from amplification of reference gene primers within the assay. To quantify the absolute abundance of each unique TCRbeta CDR3 rearrangement, sequence reads were collapsed and filtered. Productive Simpson clonality was computed per sample as the square root of Simpson's diversity index over productive rearrangements. As stored in TCRdb, this immuneACCESS dataset retains in-frame rearrangements with V and J assigned. A fraction of the clones does not appear; measured against another copy, unresolved V genes explain less than half of the discrepancy, and the remainder lacks a known reason. Clone size and V and J calls were adopted from that table, with D and trimming inferred from the DNA. The sample data list under 150,000 clones, and approximately 84% of these were observed just once. The ten largest clonotypes hold about 8.1% of the sample.

The paper's findings and limits, for the study overall: How much clinical and demographic metadata was included differed by source and by participant, and the metadata was provided uncurated.

With regard to this clone: This clone's antigen is unknown. No base quality information exists; no much larger clone differs at one position.

V loses 3 bases of germline sequence and J loses 0 bases, and the interval between the two ends is 9 bases. CDR1 and CDR2 (SGHNT, YENEEA) derive from the germline V gene. The CDR3 contains 15 residues, cysteine and phenylalanine counted. Only CDR3 DNA is held: 45 bases, read in frame from base 1. Whole blood was collected in K2EDTA tubes by collaborating institutions according to the institutions' own protocols. For TCRbeta analysis, collaborators shipped samples as frozen whole blood, isolated PBMCs, or DNA extracted from either of those sample types. The chain couples TRBV11-3 to TRBJ2-1, with no confidently assigned D gene. The clonotype originates from a woman aged 40 to 55 with acute or convalescent COVID-19. Source material: peripheral blood. The sequenced DNA: TGTGCCAGCAGCTTCACTATTAGCTCCTACAATGAGCAGTTCTTC. The translation is CASSFTISSYNEQFF.